The clone carrying this T cell receptor beta chain was recorded once. Additional DNA sequences in this sample encode the identical CDR3. This entry is derived from a study of shared clonotypes between healthy human individuals. Using immunoSEQ multiplex PCR, the repertoire was profiled, and TCRdb retains in-frame clones only, with some absent. The table lists over 2 million clones, about nine tenths of them singletons, with 0.3% to 0.4% in the top ten. Sequences were obtained from naive CD4+ T cells from PBMCs. The sample's subset: CD45RA+ positively selected. The clonotype originates from a man younger than 30 in good health. Some clones in this sample may be carry-over from other donors' samples.

CDR3 loop: CASSSGQGGPYEQYF. The CDR3 DNA sequence: TGTGCCAGCAGTTCCGGACAGGGAGGGCCCTACGAGCAGTACTTC. The J gene is TRBJ2-7, the V gene TRBV28; perhaps TRBD1 as D (8 bases). CDR1 and CDR2 from the germline V gene are MDHEN and SYDVKM. The CDR3 extends over 15 amino acids. V dropped 4 bases and J dropped 2 bases, with 15 bases sitting between them. Full variable domain (missing parts from reference TRBV28 and TRBJ2-7): DVKVTQSSRYLVKRTGEKVFLECVQDMDHENMFWYRQDPGLGLRLIYFSYDVKMKEKGDIPEGYSVSREKKERFSLILESASTNQTSMYLCASSSGQGGPYEQYFGPGTRLTVT.